This TCR beta chain stems from a study of identical twins. The germline V gene encodes CDR1 SEHNR and CDR2 FQNEAQ (reference sequence). With 5 bases removed from V and 0 bases from J, the gap between germline ends came to 11 bases. This CDR3 has 14 amino acids. Unique molecular identifiers were present on cDNA, and template switching added a universal primer site. From the 5' RACE reads, TCRdb called clonotypes with MiXCR, one entry per CDR3 protein. This table holds fewer than 500,000 distinct CDR3 sequences, roughly an eighth found once. This clonotype was found many times. Its target is not known. General observations from the study: While abundant cord blood beta clonotypes carried fewer insertions, memory repertoires showed no such pattern. In monozygotic twins, models underestimated the sharing of out-of-frame TCR alpha.

The sample was also linked to a second study, of yellow fever vaccine responses in identical twins. This second study says: Twins' vaccine T cell responses were reported to seem partly convergent and partly personalized.

The sequenced sample was CD4+ T cells sorted from blood. This sequence was found in a woman between 18 and 29 years old in good health. V gene TRBV7-9 combines with J gene TRBJ2-7; D is uncertain. CDR3 residues: CASSATTSSYEQYF. The CDR3 bases are TGTGCCAGCAGCGCTACTACGAGCTCCTACGAGCAGTACTTC.